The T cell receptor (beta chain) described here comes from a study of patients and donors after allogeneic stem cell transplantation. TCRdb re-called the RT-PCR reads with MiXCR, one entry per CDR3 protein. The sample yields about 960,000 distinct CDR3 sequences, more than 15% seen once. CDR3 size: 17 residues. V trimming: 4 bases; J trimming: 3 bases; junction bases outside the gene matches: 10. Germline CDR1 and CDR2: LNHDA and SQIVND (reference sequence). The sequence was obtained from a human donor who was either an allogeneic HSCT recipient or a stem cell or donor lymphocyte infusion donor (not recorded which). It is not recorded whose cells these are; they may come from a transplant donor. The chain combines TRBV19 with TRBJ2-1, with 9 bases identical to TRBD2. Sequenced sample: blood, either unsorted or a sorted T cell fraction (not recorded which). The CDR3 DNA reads TGTGCCAGTAGTACCCTCGGCGGGAGGGCCCTCTACAATGAGCAGTTCTTC. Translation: CASSTLGGRALYNEQFF.